Listed below are T cell receptor beta chains from one sample, sequenced in a study of cytomegalovirus exposure and HLA in healthy donors. Measured with immunoSEQ multiplex PCR; TCRdb has only the in-frame clones, and not every one. Among some 200,000 clones listed, 55% to 65% were seen once. Sequenced input: PBMCs. The receptors were sampled from a man aged 40-50 years in good health and CMV-seronegative. CDR3s include the opening cysteine and the closing phenylalanine or tryptophan. The D gene is left open where the match is weak. Not every row has a clone size; where given, it reads once, few, many or a size class.

clone size,D gene,J gene,V gene,CDR3 protein,CDR3 DNA
.,.,TRBJ1-5,TRBV7-9,CASSLSGVNQPQHF,TGTGCCAGCAGCTTATCAGGGGTCAATCAGCCCCAGCATTTT
.,TRBD1,TRBJ1-5,TRBV5-4,CASSLWGQKNQPQHF,TGTGCCAGCAGCCTGTGGGGACAGAAGAATCAGCCCCAGCATTTT
.,TRBD1,TRBJ2-5,TRBV6-1,CASSEEGQQQETQYF,TGTGCCAGCAGTGAAGAGGGACAGCAACAAGAGACCCAGTACTTC
.,TRBD2,TRBJ2-3,TRBV4-3,CASSQDYRSGTYTDTQYF,TGCGCCAGCAGCCAAGATTATCGGAGCGGGACCTACACAGATACGCAGTATTTT
.,.,TRBJ1-2,TRBV19,CASHYEAGYGYTF,TGTGCCAGTCATTACGAGGCCGGCTATGGCTACACCTTC
.,TRBD1,TRBJ2-7,TRBV12-5,CASGLPGTAYEQYF,TGTGCTAGTGGTTTGCCCGGGACAGCCTACGAGCAGTACTTC
.,.,TRBJ2-2,TRBV9,CASSVGYSQGDTGELFF,TGTGCCAGCAGCGTAGGCTACTCCCAGGGTGACACCGGGGAGCTGTTTTTT
.,TRBD1,TRBJ2-7,TRBV7-2,CASSIGQGNTYEQYF,TGTGCCAGCAGCATCGGACAGGGGAATACCTACGAGCAGTACTTC
.,TRBD1,TRBJ2-7,TRBV9,CASSVGTGGASEQYF,TGTGCCAGCAGCGTCGGGACAGGGGGTGCGTCCGAGCAGTACTTC
.,.,TRBJ2-2,TRBV10-3,CAISEGENRGGTGELFF,TGTGCCATCAGTGAGGGCGAGAATCGAGGGGGCACCGGGGAGCTGTTTTTT
few,.,TRBJ1-2,TRBV6-1,CASSSGLHYTF,TGTGCCAGCAGTTCAGGACTTCACTACACCTTC
few,TRBD2,TRBJ2-7,TRBV5-4,CASSELPGTSIFYEQYF,TGTGCCAGCAGCGAACTCCCCGGGACTAGCATTTTCTACGAGCAGTACTTC
.,.,TRBJ1-2,TRBV6-1,CASSGDNLYGYTF,TGTGCCAGCAGTGGGGACAACCTATATGGCTACACCTTC
.,.,TRBJ2-7,TRBV21-1,CASSKCGRAREQYF,TGTGCCAGCAGCAAATGCGGGCGGGCCCGCGAGCAGTACTTC
.,.,TRBJ1-1,TRBV30,CALLQGTEAFF,TGTGCCCTTTTACAGGGAACTGAAGCTTTCTTT
.,TRBD1,TRBJ2-7,TRBV7-9,CASSQRQGLTYEQYF,TGTGCCAGCAGCCAAAGACAGGGCCTAACCTACGAGCAGTACTTC
few,TRBD1,TRBJ1-2,TRBV27,CASSLGGFADRGGYGYTF,TGTGCCAGCAGTTTAGGGGGTTTTGCGGACAGGGGAGGCTATGGCTACACCTTC
once,TRBD1,TRBJ2-7,TRBV5-6,CASIPRTGRADEQYF,TGTGCCAGCATCCCGAGGACAGGGAGAGCGGACGAGCAGTACTTC
.,TRBD1,TRBJ1-6,TRBV10-1,CASSESPDREYNSPLHF,TGCGCCAGCAGTGAGTCTCCGGACAGGGAATATAATTCACCCCTCCACTTT
.,.,TRBJ2-7,TRBV6-5,CASSYEGSSYEQYF,TGTGCCAGCAGTTACGAGGGATCCTCCTACGAGCAGTACTTC
.,.,TRBJ1-5,TRBV5-8,CASSFAGLRARGPGNQPQHF,TGTGCCAGCAGCTTCGCAGGACTACGGGCCCGCGGGCCAGGCAATCAGCCCCAGCATTTT
.,.,TRBJ2-5,TRBV5-6,CASSFGGGIGETQYF,TGTGCCAGCAGCTTCGGAGGCGGAATAGGGGAGACCCAGTACTTC
.,.,TRBJ2-1,TRBV5-5,CASSLWSSTNEQFF,TGTGCCAGCAGCTTGTGGAGCAGTACAAATGAGCAGTTCTTC
.,TRBD1,TRBJ1-1,TRBV5-1,CASSLGQGAAPAFF,TGCGCCAGCAGCTTGGGACAGGGGGCAGCGCCAGCTTTCTTT
once,.,TRBJ2-7,TRBV7-9,CASSLGSAGEQYF,TGTGCCAGCAGCTTAGGATCCGCGGGAGAGCAGTACTTC
.,TRBD2,TRBJ2-3,TRBV9,CASSSGTSGDTDTQYF,TGTGCCAGCAGCTCCGGGACTAGCGGGGACACAGATACGCAGTATTTT
.,.,TRBJ2-7,TRBV28,CASSLDRIYEQYF,TGTGCCAGCAGTTTAGACAGGATCTACGAGCAGTACTTC